These 9 T cell receptor beta chains share one sample of origin, sequenced in a study of blood T cells in healthy people across ages. A second PCR of 7 to 11 cycles used a sample-barcoded 5' primer and a J-beta primer mix. From the 5' RACE reads, TCRdb called clonotypes with MiXCR, one entry per CDR3 protein. Of roughly 1.9 million distinct CDR3 sequences in the sample, about 39% were seen once. Source material: blood. All receptors derive from a human donor in good health.

The rearrangement links TRBV12-3 or TRBV12-4 to TRBJ2-7; D tentatively reads TRBD1 or TRBD2 (6 bases each). The CDR3 spans 14 residues. Trimming took 4 bases from V and 6 from J, leaving 16 bases between them. The CDR3 DNA reads TGTGCCAGCAGTTCCGACAGGTCGGGAGCCGAGCAGTACTTC. Translating gives CASSSDRSGAEQYF.

The V gene is TRBV4-1, the J gene TRBJ2-7, with D hard to call. The CDR3 loop spans 16 amino acids. Germline V CDR1 and CDR2: MGHRA, YSYEKL. Trimming pared 0 bases from V and 4 bases from J, leaving 16 bases between. CDR3 sequence: CASSQDGPSDRYEQYF. In nucleotides, the CDR3 is TGCGCCAGCAGCCAAGACGGGCCATCCGACCGGTACGAGCAGTACTTC.

The chain links TRBV4-3 to TRBJ1-1; D remains unclear. The V end was cut by 4 bases, the J end by 0 bases, with 12 bases between. CDR3 length: 15 amino acids. CDR1 LGHNA and CDR2 YSLEER come from the germline V gene. The CDR3 here is CASSLDRSLNTEAFF. DNA of the CDR3: TGCGCCAGCAGCCTCGATCGCTCGTTGAACACTGAAGCTTTCTTT.

The chain joins TRBV12-3 or TRBV12-4 to TRBJ2-3; the D gene is possibly TRBD1 (6 bases). The V gene lost 5 bases and the J gene lost 3 bases, with 15 bases spanning the gap. The CDR3 is 15 residues long. The CDR3 region has the DNA TGTGCCAGCAGTCCTCTGGACAGCCAAACAGATACGCAGTATTTT. This translates into CASSPLDSQTDTQYF.

This clonotype was seen once. V is TRBV18 and J is TRBJ1-4; D call uncertain. The CDR3 is 12 amino acids. The germline V gene encodes CDR1 KGHSH and CDR2 LQKENI. V lost 2 bases, J lost 6 bases, and 4 bases lay in between. CDR3 nucleotide sequence: TGTGCCAGCTCACCATCCCATGAAAAACTGTTTTTT. Protein: CASSPSHEKLFF.

Concerning this clonotype: A read error may produce the germline difference seen at one junction end. This sequence joins TRBV12-3 or TRBV12-4 and TRBJ2-3; TRBD2 aligns across 14 bases. CDR3 length equals 21 residues. The CDR3 is CASSLRMRLAGGGTSTDTQYF. The CDR3 DNA follows: TGTGCCAGTAGTTTAAGGATGAGACTAGCGGGGGGGGGAACTAGCACAGATACGCAGTATTTT.

The J gene is TRBJ2-7, the V gene TRBV12-3 or TRBV12-4; TRBD1 aligns across 7 bases. The CDR3 spans 15 residues. The trim removed 4 bases at V and 2 bases at J, leaving 8 bases unmatched. The CDR3 sequence is CASSWAPDRTYEQYF. As DNA, the CDR3 is TGTGCCAGCAGTTGGGCACCGGACAGGACCTACGAGCAGTACTTC.

This clonotype was counted ten times or more. The J gene is TRBJ1-2, the V gene TRBV9; TRBD1 matches at 9 bases. The CDR3 covers 14 residues. Germline-derived CDR1 and CDR2 are SGDLS and YYNGEE. The V segment lost 4 bases and the J segment 8 bases; nucleotides outside the gene matches: 9. The CDR3 sequence: CASSPTGGGHGYTF. The CDR3, as DNA: TGTGCCAGCAGCCCAACAGGGGGCGGACACGGCTACACCTTC.

V usage is TRBV15 and J usage is TRBJ2-3, with D perhaps TRBD1 (6 bases). This CDR3 contains 14 residues. V was trimmed by 3 bases and J by 2 bases, leaving 9 bases between them. The germline V gene encodes CDR1 LNHNV and CDR2 YYDKDF (reference sequence). The DNA of the CDR3 is TGTGCCACCAGCAGGGACAGAGCCACAGATACGCAGTATTTT. Encoded protein: CATSRDRATDTQYF.